This T cell receptor (beta chain) was recovered during a study of OX40 agonist ivuxolimab in advanced cancers. The study, taken as a whole, reports: There were also nonresponders showing low normalized T-cell clonal expansion.

V gave up 1 base and J gave up 4 bases; unmatched junction bases: 5. Germline V CDR1 and CDR2: SGHDN, FVKESK. The CDR3 length is 15 residues. TCRdb keeps only in-frame clones here, not all; method: immunoSEQ multiplex PCR. The sample lists tens of thousands of clones, roughly nine tenths occurring once. In regard to this clone: Its antigen is still unknown.

The clonotype originates from an adult with an advanced solid tumor such as melanoma, head and neck, liver or kidney cancer. The genes are TRBV14 and TRBJ2-3; 7 bases fit TRBD2. Sequenced material: CD4+ or CD8+ T cells sorted from blood, taken in a trial of the OX40 agonist ivuxolimab. The CDR3 here is CASSQAGRTSDTQYF. The CDR3, as DNA: TGTGCCAGCAGCCAAGCCGGGAGGACCTCAGATACGCAGTATTTT.